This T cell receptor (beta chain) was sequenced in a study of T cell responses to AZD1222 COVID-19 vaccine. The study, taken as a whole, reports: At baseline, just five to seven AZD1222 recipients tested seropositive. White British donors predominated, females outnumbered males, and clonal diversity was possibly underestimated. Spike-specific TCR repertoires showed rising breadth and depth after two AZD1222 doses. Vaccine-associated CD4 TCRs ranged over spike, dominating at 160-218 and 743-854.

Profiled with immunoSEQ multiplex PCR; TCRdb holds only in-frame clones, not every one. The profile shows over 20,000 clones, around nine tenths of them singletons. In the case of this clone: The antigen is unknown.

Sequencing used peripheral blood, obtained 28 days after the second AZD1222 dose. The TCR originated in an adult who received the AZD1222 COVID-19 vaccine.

For the CDR3, the DNA is TGTGCCAGCAGTTATGGGTCCGGCACAGATACGCAGTATTTT. It is translated as CASSYGSGTDTQYF. This chain links TRBV6-5 with TRBJ2-3; D is unresolved. V lost 3 bases and J 1 base, leaving 8 bases between the germline ends. Germline-derived CDR1 and CDR2 are MNHEY and SVGAGI. This CDR3 region has 14 residues.